The count of the clone carrying this TCR beta chain is one. Its cognate antigen is unknown. PCR amplification relied on 60 Vbeta primers (plus 13 Jbeta primers). Generated by immunoSEQ multiplex PCR, the TCRdb table keeps only in-frame clones and is missing some. This table holds over 120,000 clones, approximately 84% found once. The sample originates from a study of cytomegalovirus exposure and HLA in healthy donors. Regarding the study as a whole: Per a prior analysis, the majority of TCR beta V segments were productive roughly 90% or roughly 30% of the time.

The CDR3 runs to 16 residues. The J segment lost 6 bases and the V segment lost 2 bases, leaving 11 bases of the junction unmatched. CDR1 and CDR2 from the germline V gene are MNHNS and SASEGT. Sequencing was done on a sample of PBMCs. The chain employs TRBV6-1 and TRBJ2-7; 9 nucleotides match TRBD1. The clonotype was recovered from a woman between 55 and 75 years old in good health and CMV-seropositive. The CDR3 nucleotides are TGTGCCAGCAGTGAATGGGGACAGGGCGGAGGTAGCGAGCAGTACTTC. Protein: CASSEWGQGGGSEQYF.